Detailed here is one TCR beta chain. Germline lookup yields CDR1 LGHNA and CDR2 YSLEER. V lost 4 bases to trimming and J lost 1 base; unmatched junction nucleotides: 8. CDR3 size: 16 residues. The data were produced by immunoSEQ multiplex PCR, yet TCRdb's version contains in-frame clones alone and is incomplete. The table has around 15,000 clones, around 81% seen once. The sample comes from a study of ipilimumab plus nivolumab after autologous stem cell transplantation. The wider study: The DLBCL group included primary refractory and relapsed cases.

The source is a male donor with diffuse large B-cell lymphoma. This sample comprised PBMCs, obtained in a trial of ipilimumab plus nivolumab as post-transplant consolidation. The chain recombines TRBV4-3 with TRBJ1-1, with TRBD1 matching over 8 bases. CDR3 bases: TGCGCCAGCAGCCCCGGACAGGGTAGGGGGAACACTGAAGCTTTCTTT. As protein: CASSPGQGRGNTEAFF.